Reported below is one TCR beta chain. Its antigen is still unknown. Data came from immunoSEQ multiplex PCR; TCRdb stores just in-frame clones and leaves some out. This repertoire shows tens of thousands of clones, approximately 79% found once; its top ten account for about 2.5%. The authors isolated CD4+ T cells after approximately 9 days of culture. Participants each got two BNT162b2 or mRNA-1273 vaccine doses. Vaccine recipients had no previous SARS-CoV-2 infection; their nucleocapsid antibodies were negative. These data are taken from a study of vaccination effects on CD4 cells after COVID-19. Trimming left V 0 bases short and J 5 bases short, with 8 bases between. CDR3 size: 14 residues. CDR1 is SGHRS, CDR2 YFSETQ, per germline.

The chain carries TRBV5-1 and TRBJ2-2; D is possibly TRBD1 (5 bases). This clonotype originated in a human donor who received a COVID-19 vaccine. The source material was CD4+ T cells from PBMCs cultured without peptide, sampled after COVID-19 vaccination. The CDR3 DNA reads as TGCGCCAGCAGCTTGGGACAGAGTACCGGGGAGCTGTTTTTT. This gives the protein CASSLGQSTGELFF.